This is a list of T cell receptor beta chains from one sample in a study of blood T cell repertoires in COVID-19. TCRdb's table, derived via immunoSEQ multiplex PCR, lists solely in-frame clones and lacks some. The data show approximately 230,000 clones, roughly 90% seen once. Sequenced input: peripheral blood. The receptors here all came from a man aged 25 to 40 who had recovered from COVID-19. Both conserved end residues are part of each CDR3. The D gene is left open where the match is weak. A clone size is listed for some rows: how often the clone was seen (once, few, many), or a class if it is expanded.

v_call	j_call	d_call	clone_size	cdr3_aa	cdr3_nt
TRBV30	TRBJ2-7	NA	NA	CAWSVLQVYEQYF	TGTGCCTGGAGTGTACTACAGGTTTACGAGCAGTACTTC
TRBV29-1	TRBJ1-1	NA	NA	CSPGGHTEAFF	TGCAGCCCCGGCGGTCATACTGAAGCTTTCTTT
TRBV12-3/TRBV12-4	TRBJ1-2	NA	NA	CASSLADSLWLTF	TGTGCCAGCAGTTTAGCGGACAGTCTATGGCTAACCTTC
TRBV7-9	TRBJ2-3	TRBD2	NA	CASGLAGDPSTDTQYF	TGTGCCAGCGGTCTAGCGGGGGATCCTAGCACAGATACGCAGTATTTT
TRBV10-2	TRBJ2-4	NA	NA	CASSESGDTKNIQYF	TGCGCCAGCAGTGAGTCTGGGGACACGAAAAACATTCAGTACTTC
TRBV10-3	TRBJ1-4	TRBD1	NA	CAISPEADREGATNEKLFF	TGTGCCATCAGTCCAGAGGCGGACAGGGAGGGGGCAACTAATGAAAAACTGTTTTTT
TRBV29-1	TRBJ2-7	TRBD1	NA	CSVVGQGAHYEQYF	TGCAGCGTTGTGGGACAGGGGGCCCACTACGAGCAGTACTTC
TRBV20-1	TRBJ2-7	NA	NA	CSALLEEQYF	TGCAGTGCCCTCCTAGAGGAGCAGTACTTC
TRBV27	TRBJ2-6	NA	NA	CASSPSGFSGANVLTF	TGTGCCAGCAGTCCTTCCGGGTTCTCTGGGGCCAACGTCCTGACTTTC
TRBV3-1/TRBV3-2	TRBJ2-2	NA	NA	CASSQVSRASPGGTGELFF	TGTGCCAGCAGCCAAGTATCGAGGGCCTCACCCGGCGGCACCGGGGAGCTGTTTTTT
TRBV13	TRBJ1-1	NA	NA	CASSLDGGDTEAFF	TGTGCCAGCAGCTTAGATGGGGGGGACACTGAAGCTTTCTTT
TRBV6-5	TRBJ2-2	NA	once	CASSYGLGELFF	TGTGCCAGCAGTTACGGACTCGGGGAGCTGTTTTTT
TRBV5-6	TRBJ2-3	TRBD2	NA	CASDPAGSRADTQYF	TGTGCCAGTGACCCAGCGGGGTCTCGGGCAGATACGCAGTATTTT
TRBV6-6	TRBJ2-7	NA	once	CATRGGGSYEQYF	TGTGCCACCAGAGGGGGGGGCTCCTACGAGCAGTACTTC
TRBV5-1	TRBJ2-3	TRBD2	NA	CASSFRGGHTDTQYF	TGCGCCAGCAGCTTTCGGGGGGGCCATACAGATACGCAGTATTTT
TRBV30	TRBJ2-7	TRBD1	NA	CAWTRYWGQTGGAYEQYF	TGTGCCTGGACACGTTATTGGGGGCAGACAGGGGGTGCCTACGAGCAGTACTTC
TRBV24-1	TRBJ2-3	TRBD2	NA	CATSDLSAGADTQYF	TGTGCCACCAGTGATTTAAGCGCGGGGGCAGATACGCAGTATTTT
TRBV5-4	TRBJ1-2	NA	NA	CASSLSRVYGYTF	TGTGCCAGCAGCTTGTCCAGGGTCTATGGCTACACCTTC
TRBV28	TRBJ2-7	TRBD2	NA	CASGPLAGFSYEQYF	TGTGCCAGCGGCCCCCTAGCGGGGTTCTCCTACGAGCAGTACTTC
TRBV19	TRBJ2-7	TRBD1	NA	CASSEARGPPYEQYF	TGTGCCAGTAGTGAGGCCAGGGGGCCCCCCTACGAGCAGTACTTC
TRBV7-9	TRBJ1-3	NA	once	CASSLGEVNTIYF	TGTGCCAGCAGCTTGGGTGAGGTGAACACCATATATTTT
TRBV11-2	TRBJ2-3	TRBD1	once	CASSPPPGQGAEWRDTQYF	TGTGCCAGCAGCCCGCCACCGGGACAGGGTGCCGAATGGAGAGATACGCAGTATTTT
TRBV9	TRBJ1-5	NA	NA	CASSVGTDLSNQPQHF	TGTGCCAGCAGCGTAGGGACAGACCTTAGCAATCAGCCCCAGCATTTT
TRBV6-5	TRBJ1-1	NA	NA	CASFWTREAFF	TGTGCCAGCTTTTGGACACGAGAAGCTTTCTTT
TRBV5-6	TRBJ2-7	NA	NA	CASSFSQRWISYEQYF	TGTGCCAGCAGCTTCTCTCAGAGGTGGATCTCCTACGAGCAGTACTTC
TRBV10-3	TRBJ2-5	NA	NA	CATGQQETQYF	TGTGCCACCGGACAGCAAGAGACCCAGTACTTC